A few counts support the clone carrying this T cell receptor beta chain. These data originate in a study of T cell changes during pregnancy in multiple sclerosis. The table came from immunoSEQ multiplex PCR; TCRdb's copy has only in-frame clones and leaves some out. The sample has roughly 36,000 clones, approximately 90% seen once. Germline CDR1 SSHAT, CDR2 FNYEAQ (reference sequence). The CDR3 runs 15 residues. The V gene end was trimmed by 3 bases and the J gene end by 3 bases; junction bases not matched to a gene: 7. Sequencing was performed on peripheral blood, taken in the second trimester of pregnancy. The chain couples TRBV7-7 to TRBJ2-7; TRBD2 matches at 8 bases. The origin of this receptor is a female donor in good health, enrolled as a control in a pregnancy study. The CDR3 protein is CASSFGLAGHYEQYF. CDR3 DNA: TGTGCCAGCAGCTTCGGACTAGCAGGCCACTACGAGCAGTACTTC.